This TCR beta chain was sequenced for a study of CD4 T cell repertoires in COVID-19. Study-level results: Some SARS-CoV-2 clonotypes, between roughly 6 and 25%, recurred in SARS-CoV and/or HKU1 cultures.

CDR1 MDHEN and CDR2 SYDVKM come from the germline V gene. V gave up 4 bases and J gave up 6 bases, with 12 bases separating them. The CDR3 sequence is 13 residues long. Concerning this clone itself: Its matching antigen is unknown.

No culture step preceded sequencing of the ex vivo isolated memory T cells. Libraries were prepared by immunoSEQ multiplex PCR; TCRdb keeps only in-frame clonotypes and omits some of them. Counted here are some 71,000 clones, around four fifths occurring once; the ten biggest clones make up over 0.45%. The chain joins TRBV28 to TRBJ1-2; tentatively, D is TRBD1 (6 bases). The material sequenced was CD4+ T cells from peripheral blood, taken after recovery from COVID-19. The source of this sequence is a human donor who had COVID-19. The CDR3 spells CASSSLGQHGYTF. The DNA for the CDR3 is TGTGCCAGCAGTTCCCTCGGACAGCATGGCTACACCTTC.